The TCR beta chain described here comes from a study of T cell changes during pregnancy in multiple sclerosis. There are 16 residues in the CDR3. Trimming took 4 bases from V and 4 from J; bases not matched to a gene: 8. Germline V gene sequence: CDR1 SGHDN, CDR2 FVKESK. The method was immunoSEQ multiplex PCR; TCRdb's version includes in-frame clones alone and lacks a portion of them. Among about 35,000 clones, over 85% were seen once, and the ten largest hold 0.6% to 1%. Sequenced here: CD4+ T cells from peripheral blood mononuclear cells, sampled after pregnancy. The chain has TRBV14 and TRBJ2-1; the match to TRBD1 covers 9 bases. The clonotype originates from a female donor in good health, enrolled as a control in a pregnancy study. The CDR3 sequence is CASSLKTGTGYNEQFF. The CDR3 region has the DNA TGTGCCAGCAGCCTAAAGACCGGGACAGGGTACAATGAGCAGTTCTTC.